These 21 T cell receptor beta chains share one sample of origin, sequenced in a study of blood T cell repertoires in COVID-19. Method: immunoSEQ multiplex PCR; TCRdb's copy keeps in-frame clones and lacks some. This table has 150,000 to 200,000 clones, around three quarters appearing once. The source material was peripheral blood. The receptors were sampled from a man between 60 and 75 years old with acute or convalescent COVID-19.

The rearrangement links TRBV11-2 to TRBJ2-5; a weak D match, TRBD2 (6 bases). Trimming took off 4 bases at V and 0 bases at J, with 12 bases between the two ends. The CDR3 has 15 residues. The germline CDR1 and CDR2 sequences are SGHAT and FQNNGV. CDR3 residues: CASSSRDLYQETQYF. The CDR3 coding sequence is TGTGCCAGCAGCTCGAGGGACTTGTACCAAGAGACCCAGTACTTC.

The CDR3 here is CAIQPGLAGGGEETQYF. The CDR3 bases are TGTGCCATCCAACCGGGACTAGCGGGGGGGGGTGAAGAGACCCAGTACTTC. The V gene is TRBV10-3, the J gene TRBJ2-5; 16 nucleotides agree with TRBD2. The CDR3 is made up of 17 amino acids. J gave up 3 bases and V 8 bases, and 9 bases lay outside the gene matches. Per the germline V gene, CDR1 is ENHRY and CDR2 is SYGVKD.

The chain is built from TRBV5-8 and TRBJ2-1; 11 bases align to TRBD2. The trim removed 5 bases at V and 4 bases at J, leaving 5 bases unmatched. This CDR3 is 15 amino acids long. Per germline, CDR1 SGHTS and CDR2 YDEGEE. The CDR3 reads CASRLGTSGYNEQFF. CDR3 DNA sequence: TGTGCCAGCAGACTTGGGACTAGCGGATACAATGAGCAGTTCTTC.

The chain links TRBV4-1 to TRBJ2-7; 9 bases align to TRBD1. J was trimmed by 2 bases and V by 5 bases; bases with no gene match: 4. Germline V gene lookup returns CDR1 MGHRA and CDR2 YSYEKL. The CDR3 runs to 14 residues. CDR3 bases: TGCGCCAGCAGCATGGGACAGGGTACCTACGAGCAGTACTTC. It encodes CASSMGQGTYEQYF.

Only one count was recorded for this clone. The rearrangement uses TRBV5-4 and TRBJ1-1; D call uncertain. The germline V and J ends were trimmed by 2 bases and 5 bases, with 10 bases remaining between them. The CDR3 is 13 residues long. In germline, CDR1 is SGHNT, CDR2 YYREEE (reference sequence). CDR3 nucleotide sequence: TGTGCCAGCAGCTTTAACGGGGTTACTGAAGCTTTCTTT. It codes for CASSFNGVTEAFF.

The chain combines TRBV9 with TRBJ2-7; the D is unclear. With 0 bases removed from V and 3 bases from J, the gap between germline ends came to 7 bases. The CDR3 runs to 13 residues. CDR1 is SGDLS and CDR2 is YYNGEE in the germline V gene. The CDR3 protein is CASSVDMNYEQYF. The CDR3 region has the DNA TGTGCCAGCAGCGTAGACATGAACTACGAGCAGTACTTC.

This chain joins TRBV14 and TRBJ2-7; maybe TRBD1 (6 bases). This CDR3 contains 14 residues. The V gene's germline CDR1 is SGHDN and CDR2 FVKESK. Trimming removed 4 bases at V and 1 base at J, with 11 bases between. The CDR3 coding sequence is TGTGCCAGCAGCCGCGACAGGCTGTCCTACGAGCAGTACTTC. It yields the protein CASSRDRLSYEQYF.

The chain joins TRBV4-1 to TRBJ2-3; D might be TRBD2 (6 bases). CDR3 length: 15 residues. V was trimmed by 3 bases and J by 0 bases, leaving 10 bases between them. The germline V gene has CDR1 MGHRA and CDR2 YSYEKL. The CDR3 here is CASSHPGLSTDTQYF. The CDR3 DNA reads TGCGCCAGCAGCCACCCGGGACTCAGCACAGATACGCAGTATTTT.

This chain connects TRBV19 to TRBJ1-5, with D possibly being TRBD1 (5 bases). Trimming cost V 7 bases and J 3 bases, with 10 bases left between them. Germline CDR1 reads LNHDA; CDR2 reads SQIVND (reference sequence). The CDR3 runs 13 residues. CDR3 DNA: TGTGCCAGTACCTCAGGGTACAATCAGCCCCAGCATTTT. It is translated as CASTSGYNQPQHF.

This clone was counted only a few times. This sequence joins TRBV5-6 and TRBJ1-5; 11 positions match TRBD1. This CDR3 contains 16 residues. V lost 0 bases and J lost 7; bases outside the gene matches: 6. CDR1 is SGHDT and CDR2 is YYEEEE in the germline V gene. The chain's CDR3 is CASSLAFGQGAQPQHF. The CDR3, as DNA: TGTGCCAGCAGCTTGGCTTTCGGACAGGGGGCGCAGCCCCAGCATTTT. The full variable domain, with the rest looked up from reference TRBV5-6 and TRBJ1-5, is DAGVTQSPTHLIKTRGQQVTLRCSPKSGHDTVSWYQQALGQGPQFIFQYYEEEERQRGNFPDRFSGHQFPNYSSELNVNALLLGDSALYLCASSLAFGQGAQPQHFGDGTRLSIL.

This sequence joins TRBV24-1 and TRBJ2-1, with 8 bases aligning to TRBD1. V gave up 4 bases and J gave up 12 bases; unmatched junction bases: 16. Germline CDR1 KGHDR, CDR2 SFDVKD. The CDR3 is made up of 16 amino acids. The CDR3 spells CATSDPGTGYSRGQFF. As DNA, the CDR3 is TGTGCCACCAGTGACCCCGGGACAGGTTACTCAAGGGGGCAGTTCTTC.

This clone was detected a few times. The J gene is TRBJ2-7, the V gene TRBV12-5, with a tentative D call TRBD2 (6 bases). Germline assignment: CDR1 LGHNT and CDR2 FRNRAP. V shed 7 bases and J shed 1 base, with 35 bases lying between them. The CDR3 is 21 residues long. DNA of the CDR3: TGTGCTAGTGTAACGTATTTGTTAATCCACGTTACCCGGGACTTATCCTACGAGCAGTACTTC. Its translation: CASVTYLLIHVTRDLSYEQYF.

The chain carries TRBV12-3 or TRBV12-4 and TRBJ1-3; D is unclear. V shed 6 bases and J shed 4 bases, with 4 bases lying between them. The CDR3 loop spans 11 amino acids. CDR3 loop: CASSQGNTIYF. As DNA, the CDR3 is TGTGCCAGCAGCCAAGGAAACACCATATATTTT.

This chain uses TRBV19 with TRBJ1-6; possible D gene TRBD1, 5 bases. The CDR3 has 14 amino acids. Trimming took off 8 bases at V and 7 bases at J, with 15 bases between the two ends. The V gene's germline CDR1 is LNHDA and CDR2 SQIVND (reference sequence). Here the CDR3 reads CASSVHKGNSPLHF. In nucleotides, the CDR3 is TGTGCCAGTTCCGTTCACAAGGGGAATTCACCCCTCCACTTT.

The genes are TRBV28 and TRBJ2-3, with 7 bases lining up with TRBD1. Germline-derived CDR1 and CDR2 are MDHEN and SYDVKM. V shed 2 bases and J 2 bases; nucleotides not matched to a gene: 4. This CDR3 is built from 15 residues. The CDR3 loop is CASSLGDRNTDTQYF. The CDR3 nucleotides read TGTGCCAGCAGTTTAGGGGACAGAAACACAGATACGCAGTATTTT.

This clone was detected a few times. The J gene is TRBJ2-6, the V gene TRBV7-2; TRBD1 might be the D (6 bases). This CDR3 region has 16 residues. V lost 3 bases and J 1 base, leaving 10 bases between the germline ends. Germline V lookup: CDR1 SGHTA, CDR2 FQGNSA. In DNA, the CDR3 is TGTGCCAGCAGCTTCCTCCAGGGGTCTGGGGCCAACGTCCTGACTTTC. This gives the protein CASSFLQGSGANVLTF. Variable domain in full (rest from reference TRBV7-2 and TRBJ2-6): GAGVSQSPSNKVTEKGKDVELRCDPISGHTALYWYRQSLGQGLEFLIYFQGNSAPDKSGLPSDRFSAERTGGSVSTLTIQRTQQEDSAVYLCASSFLQGSGANVLTFGAGSRLTVL.

The rearrangement joins TRBV7-2 to TRBJ2-5; the match to TRBD1 covers 9 bases. This CDR3 comprises 15 residues. Germline CDR1 is SGHTA and CDR2 is FQGNSA. V lost 5 bases and J lost 5; bases outside the gene matches: 9. The CDR3 bases are TGTGCCAGCAGCCAGGGGACAGGGAATCTTGAGACCCAGTACTTC. The encoded protein is CASSQGTGNLETQYF.

The V call is TRBV5-1, the J call TRBJ2-1, with 8 bases fitting TRBD2. After removal of 0 bases from V and 7 bases from J, the junction contained 6 bases not matched to a gene. The CDR3 totals 15 residues. In germline, CDR1 is SGHRS, CDR2 YFSETQ. The CDR3 sequence: CASSLAQSSGNEQFF. In DNA, the CDR3 is TGCGCCAGCAGCTTGGCCCAATCTAGCGGGAATGAGCAGTTCTTC.

DNA of the CDR3: TGTGCCAGCAGACGCACTAGCGGGCCTAACAATGAGCAGTTCTTC. Its protein product is CASRRTSGPNNEQFF. The rearrangement links TRBV27 to TRBJ2-1; TRBD2 aligns across 9 bases. CDR3 length: 15 amino acids. Germline V gives CDR1 MNHEY, CDR2 SMNVEV (reference sequence). V trimming: 6 bases; J trimming: 5 bases; junction bases outside the gene matches: 8.

V gene TRBV7-3 combines with J gene TRBJ2-5; possible D gene TRBD2, 5 bases. Trimming pared 2 bases from V and 0 bases from J, leaving 10 bases between. Looked up from germline, CDR1 is SGHTA and CDR2 is FQGTGA. The CDR3 runs 15 residues. The CDR3 DNA is TGTGCCAGCAGCTTAGTGGGCGGGTACCAAGAGACCCAGTACTTC. This translates into CASSLVGGYQETQYF.

The rearrangement links TRBV7-8 to TRBJ1-2, with unresolved D. Germline V lookup: CDR1 SGHVS, CDR2 FQNEAQ. This CDR3 has 13 amino acids. V was pared by 5 bases and J by 4 bases, with 11 bases between. The CDR3, as DNA: TGTGCCAGCAGCCGAGAGAACAGCTATGGCTACACCTTC. Encoded protein: CASSRENSYGYTF.